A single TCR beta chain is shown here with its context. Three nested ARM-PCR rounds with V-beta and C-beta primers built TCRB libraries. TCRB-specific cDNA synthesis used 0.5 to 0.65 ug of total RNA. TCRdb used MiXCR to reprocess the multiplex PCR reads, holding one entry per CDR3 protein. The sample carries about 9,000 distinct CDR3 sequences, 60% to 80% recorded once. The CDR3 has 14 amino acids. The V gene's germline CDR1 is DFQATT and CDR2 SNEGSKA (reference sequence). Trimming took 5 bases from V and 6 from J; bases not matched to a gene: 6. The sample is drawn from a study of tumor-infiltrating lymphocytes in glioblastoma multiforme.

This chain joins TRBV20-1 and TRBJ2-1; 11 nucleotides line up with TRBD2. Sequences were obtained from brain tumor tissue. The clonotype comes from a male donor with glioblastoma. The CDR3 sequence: CSAPASGGPNEQFF. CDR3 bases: TGCAGTGCTCCGGCTAGCGGGGGGCCCAATGAGCAGTTCTTC.